This T cell receptor (beta chain) was obtained from a study of T cell repertoires in cytomegalovirus infection. Study as a whole: It can be stated that public TCR beta signatures indicated CMV infection as well as a matching HLA type.

Worth noting for this clonotype: Its antigen is still unknown.

Germline V gene sequence: CDR1 MNHEY, CDR2 SVGAGI. The germline V and J ends were trimmed by 7 bases and 1 base, with 17 bases remaining between them. The CDR3 has 17 residues. TCRdb independently ran MiXCR on the reads; one entry per CDR3 protein. The sample comprises 900,000 to 950,000 distinct CDR3 sequences, around 29% of which are singletons, and over 11% rests with the top ten. The source was cultured CD8+ T cells from PBMCs, collected from culture after CMV antigen stimulation. The origin of this receptor is a human donor in good health (CMV status not recorded). Some clones in this sample may be carry-over from other donors' samples. V gene TRBV6-5 combines with J gene TRBJ1-6; D remains unclear. For the CDR3, the DNA is TGTGCCAGCACCACCTACTCAGGATCTTCCTATAATTCACCCCTCCACTTT. It codes for CASTTYSGSSYNSPLHF.